This T cell receptor beta chain was recorded in a study of cytomegalovirus exposure and HLA in healthy donors. Study-level points and caveats: In a later analysis, specific HLA alleles were associated with around 17,000 TCR beta sequences at a 0.05 false discovery rate. Sequencing likely caused a cluster of highly shared sequence variants. In an earlier analysis, in around 590 donors, most V segments appeared productive either ~87% or ~30% of the time. The investigators catalogued under 200 TCR beta chains as cytomegalovirus-associated.

With regard to this clone: Antigen unknown.

Primers included in the PCR were 60 Vbeta and 13 Jbeta primers. Produced via immunoSEQ multiplex PCR; TCRdb's table is partial and in-frame only. This sample yields approximately 190,000 clones, of which 75% to 85% are seen a single time; approximately 0.8% belongs to the top ten. CDR1 and CDR2 from the germline V gene are SGHTS and YDEGEE. Losses at the gene ends were 4 bases for V and 0 bases for J; bases not matched to a gene: 5. This CDR3 has 16 residues. The chain combines TRBV5-8 with TRBJ1-5, with TRBD1 matching 9 bases. The sequence was collected from a woman between 18 and 30 years old in good health and CMV-seronegative. The sequenced sample was PBMCs. The CDR3 loop is CASSGGTGTSNQPQHF. In nucleotides, the CDR3 is TGTGCCAGCAGCGGCGGGACAGGGACTAGCAATCAGCCCCAGCATTTT.